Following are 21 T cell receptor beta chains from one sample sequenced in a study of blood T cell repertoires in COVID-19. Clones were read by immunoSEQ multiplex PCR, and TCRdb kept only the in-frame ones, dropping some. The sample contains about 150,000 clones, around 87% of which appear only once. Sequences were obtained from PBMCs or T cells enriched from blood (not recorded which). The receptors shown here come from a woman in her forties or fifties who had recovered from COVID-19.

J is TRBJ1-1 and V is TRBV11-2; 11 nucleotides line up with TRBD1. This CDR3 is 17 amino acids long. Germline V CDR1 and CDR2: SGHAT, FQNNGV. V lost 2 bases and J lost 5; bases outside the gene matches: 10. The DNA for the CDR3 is TGTGCCAGCAGCTTATTGGGGCTCCGGGACAGGGGGACTGAAGCTTTCTTT. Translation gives CASSLLGLRDRGTEAFF.

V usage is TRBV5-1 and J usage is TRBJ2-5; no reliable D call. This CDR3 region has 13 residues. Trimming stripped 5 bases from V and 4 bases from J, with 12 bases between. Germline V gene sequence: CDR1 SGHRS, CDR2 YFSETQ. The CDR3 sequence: CASSSPSVETQYF. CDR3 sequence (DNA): TGCGCCAGCAGTTCCCCTAGTGTAGAGACCCAGTACTTC.

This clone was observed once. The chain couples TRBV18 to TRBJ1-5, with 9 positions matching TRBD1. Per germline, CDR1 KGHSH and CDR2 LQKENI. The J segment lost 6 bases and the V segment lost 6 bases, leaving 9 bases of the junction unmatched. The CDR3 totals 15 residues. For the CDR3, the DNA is TGTGCCAGCTCCCTGACTGGGACAGGGAGTCAGCCCCAGCATTTT. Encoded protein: CASSLTGTGSQPQHF.

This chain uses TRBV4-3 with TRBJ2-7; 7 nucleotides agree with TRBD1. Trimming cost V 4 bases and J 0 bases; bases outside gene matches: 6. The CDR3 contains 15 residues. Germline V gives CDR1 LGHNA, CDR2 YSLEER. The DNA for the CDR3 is TGCGCCAGCAGCCGACATACAGGGGACTCCTACGAGCAGTACTTC. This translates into CASSRHTGDSYEQYF.

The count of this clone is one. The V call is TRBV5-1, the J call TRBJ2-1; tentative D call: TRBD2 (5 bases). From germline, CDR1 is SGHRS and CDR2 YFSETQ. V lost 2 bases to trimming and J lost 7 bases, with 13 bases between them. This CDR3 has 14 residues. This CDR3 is CASSFTSPGNEQFF. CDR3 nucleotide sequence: TGCGCCAGCAGCTTTACTAGTCCGGGGAATGAGCAGTTCTTC.

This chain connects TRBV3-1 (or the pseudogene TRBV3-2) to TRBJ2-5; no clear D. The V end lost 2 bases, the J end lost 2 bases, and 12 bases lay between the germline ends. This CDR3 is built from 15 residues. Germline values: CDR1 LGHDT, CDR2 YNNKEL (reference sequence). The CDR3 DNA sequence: TGTGCCAGCAGCCAACTAAGACGACAACAAGAGACCCAGTACTTC. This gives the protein CASSQLRRQQETQYF.

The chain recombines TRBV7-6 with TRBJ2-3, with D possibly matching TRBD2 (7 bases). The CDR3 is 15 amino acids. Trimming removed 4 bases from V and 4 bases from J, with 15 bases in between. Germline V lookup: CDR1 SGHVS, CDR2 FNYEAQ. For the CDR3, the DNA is TGTGCCAGCAGCTCCATAGGGGGGGCCCCAGATACGCAGTATTTT. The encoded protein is CASSSIGGAPDTQYF.

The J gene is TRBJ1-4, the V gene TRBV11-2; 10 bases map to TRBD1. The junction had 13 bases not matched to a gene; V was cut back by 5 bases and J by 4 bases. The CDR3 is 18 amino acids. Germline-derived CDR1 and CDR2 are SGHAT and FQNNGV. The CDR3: CASSLGQGSLFINEKLFF. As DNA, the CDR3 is TGTGCCAGCAGCCTGGGACAGGGGTCCCTCTTCATTAATGAAAAACTGTTTTTT.

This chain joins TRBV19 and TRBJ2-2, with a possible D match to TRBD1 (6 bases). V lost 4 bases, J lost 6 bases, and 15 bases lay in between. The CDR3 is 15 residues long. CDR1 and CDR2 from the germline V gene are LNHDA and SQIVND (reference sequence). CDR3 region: CASSTRTALAGELFF. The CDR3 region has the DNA TGTGCCAGTAGTACCCGGACAGCATTGGCCGGGGAGCTGTTTTTT. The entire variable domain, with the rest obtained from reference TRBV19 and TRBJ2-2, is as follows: DGGITQSPKYLFRKEGQNVTLSCEQNLNHDAMYWYRQDPGQGLRLIYYSQIVNDFQKGDIAEGYSVSREKKESFPLTVTSAQKNPTAFYLCASSTRTALAGELFFGEGSRLTVL.

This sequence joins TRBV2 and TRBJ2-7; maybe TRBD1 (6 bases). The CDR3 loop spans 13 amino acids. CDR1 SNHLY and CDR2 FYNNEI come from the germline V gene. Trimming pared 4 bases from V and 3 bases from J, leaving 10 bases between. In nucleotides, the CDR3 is TGTGCCAGCAGTGCAAGCAGGGGCTACGAGCAGTACTTC. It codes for CASSASRGYEQYF.

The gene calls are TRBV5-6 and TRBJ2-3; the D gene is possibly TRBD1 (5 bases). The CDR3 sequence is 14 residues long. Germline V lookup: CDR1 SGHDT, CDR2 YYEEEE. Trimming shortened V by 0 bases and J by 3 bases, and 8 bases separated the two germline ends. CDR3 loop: CASSLGGSTDTQYF. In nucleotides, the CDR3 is TGTGCCAGCAGCTTGGGGGGCAGTACAGATACGCAGTATTTT.

CDR3 DNA sequence: TGTGCCAGCAGCGACCTAGCGGGGGACAGCACAGATACGCAGTATTTT. Its protein is CASSDLAGDSTDTQYF. This chain connects TRBV9 to TRBJ2-3; TRBD2 agrees at 10 bases. V lost 3 bases, J lost 0 bases, and 4 bases stayed unmatched. Per the germline V gene, CDR1 is SGDLS and CDR2 is YYNGEE. This CDR3 contains 16 residues. Together with reference TRBV9 and TRBJ2-3, the CDR3 gives the full variable domain: DSGVTQTPKHLITATGQRVTLRCSPRSGDLSVYWYQQSLDQGLQFLIQYYNGEERAKGNILERFSAQQFPDLHSELNLSSLELGDSALYFCASSDLAGDSTDTQYFGPGTRLTVL.

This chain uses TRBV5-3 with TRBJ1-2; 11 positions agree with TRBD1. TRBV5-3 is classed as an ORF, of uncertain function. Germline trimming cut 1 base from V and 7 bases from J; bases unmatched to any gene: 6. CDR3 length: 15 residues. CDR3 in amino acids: CARSLIGQGAVGYTF. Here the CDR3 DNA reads TGTGCCAGAAGCTTGATTGGACAGGGGGCGGTTGGCTACACCTTC.

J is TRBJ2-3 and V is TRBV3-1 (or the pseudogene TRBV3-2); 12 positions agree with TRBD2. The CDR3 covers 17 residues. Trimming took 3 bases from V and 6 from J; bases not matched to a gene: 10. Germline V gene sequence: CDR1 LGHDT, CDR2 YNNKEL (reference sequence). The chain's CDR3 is CASSHRLAGDRVDTQYF. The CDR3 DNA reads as TGTGCCAGCAGCCACCGACTAGCGGGGGACAGAGTTGATACGCAGTATTTT.

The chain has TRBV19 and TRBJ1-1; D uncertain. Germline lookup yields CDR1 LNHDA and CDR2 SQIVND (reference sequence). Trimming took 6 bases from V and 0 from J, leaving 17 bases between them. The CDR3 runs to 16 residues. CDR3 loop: CASSPSRSSMNTEAFF. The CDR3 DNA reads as TGTGCCAGTAGCCCGAGCCGGTCTTCCATGAACACTGAAGCTTTCTTT.

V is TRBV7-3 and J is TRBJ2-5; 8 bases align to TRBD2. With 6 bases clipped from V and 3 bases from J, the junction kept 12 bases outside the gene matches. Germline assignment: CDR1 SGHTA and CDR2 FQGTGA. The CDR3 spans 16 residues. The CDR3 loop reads CASSRNSAGGKETQYF. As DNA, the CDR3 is TGTGCCAGCAGTCGAAACTCCGCGGGGGGTAAAGAGACCCAGTACTTC. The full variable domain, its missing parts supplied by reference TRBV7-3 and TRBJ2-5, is GAGVSQTPSNKVTEKGKYVELRCDPISGHTALYWYRQSLGQGPEFLIYFQGTGAADDSGLPNDRFFAVRPEGSVSTLKIQRTERGDSAVYLCASSRNSAGGKETQYFGPGTRLLVL.

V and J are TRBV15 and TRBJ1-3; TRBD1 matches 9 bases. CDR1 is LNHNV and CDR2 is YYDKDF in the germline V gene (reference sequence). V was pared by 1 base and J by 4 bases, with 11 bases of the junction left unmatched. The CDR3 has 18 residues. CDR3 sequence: CATSRATGTGYRGNTIYF. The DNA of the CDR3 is TGTGCCACCAGCAGAGCCACCGGGACAGGGTACCGCGGAAACACCATATATTTT.

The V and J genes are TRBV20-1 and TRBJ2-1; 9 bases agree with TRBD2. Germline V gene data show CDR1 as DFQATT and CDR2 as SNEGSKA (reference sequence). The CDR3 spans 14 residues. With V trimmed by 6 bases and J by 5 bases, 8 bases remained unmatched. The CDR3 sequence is CSASGLAGNNEQFF. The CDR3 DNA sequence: TGCAGTGCAAGTGGCCTAGCGGGGAACAATGAGCAGTTCTTC.

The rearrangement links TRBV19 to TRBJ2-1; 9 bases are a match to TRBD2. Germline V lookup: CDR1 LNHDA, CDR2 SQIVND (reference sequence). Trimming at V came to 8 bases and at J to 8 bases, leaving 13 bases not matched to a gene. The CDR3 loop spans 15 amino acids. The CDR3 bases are TGTGCCAGTGTGGGGAGCGGGGGGCCGACGCATGAGCAGTTCTTC. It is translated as CASVGSGGPTHEQFF.

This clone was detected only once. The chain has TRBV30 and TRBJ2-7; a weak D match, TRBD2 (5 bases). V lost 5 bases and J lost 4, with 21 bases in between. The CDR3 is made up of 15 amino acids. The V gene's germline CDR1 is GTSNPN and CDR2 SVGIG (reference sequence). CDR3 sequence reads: CAWDTIPGSNYEQYF. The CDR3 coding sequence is TGTGCCTGGGATACCATCCCGGGATCGAATTACGAGCAGTACTTC. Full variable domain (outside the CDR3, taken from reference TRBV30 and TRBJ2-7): SQTIHQWPATLVQPVGSPLSLECTVEGTSNPNLYWYRQAAGRGLQLLFYSVGIGQISSEVPQNLSASRPQDRQFILSSKKLLLSDSGFYLCAWDTIPGSNYEQYFGPGTRLTVT.

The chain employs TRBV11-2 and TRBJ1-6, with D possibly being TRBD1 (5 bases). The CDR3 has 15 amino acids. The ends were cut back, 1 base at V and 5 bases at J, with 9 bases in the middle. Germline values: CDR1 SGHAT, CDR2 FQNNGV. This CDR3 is CASSLVRGNNSPLHF. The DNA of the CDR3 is TGTGCCAGCAGCTTAGTTCGGGGGAATAATTCACCCCTCCACTTT.